Presented here are 25 T cell receptor beta chains from one specimen sequenced in a study of shared clonotypes between healthy human individuals. Some clones are missing from TCRdb's copy, which holds only in-frame ones; the method was immunoSEQ multiplex PCR. The data hold about a million clones, with 70% to 80% observed a single time. The sequenced sample consisted of memory CD4+ T cells from PBMCs. Subset defined: CD45RA-negative fraction. The receptors shown here come from a man younger than 35 in good health. Some clones in this sample may be carry-over from other donors' samples.

This chain links TRBV10-2 with TRBJ1-3; D not resolved. This CDR3 contains 16 residues. Germline CDR1 reads WSHSY; CDR2 reads SAAADI. With 4 bases removed from V and 0 bases from J, the gap between germline ends came to 13 bases. DNA of the CDR3: TGCGCCAGCAGTGGTATTGTCCGGAGCTCTGGAAACACCATATATTTT. Protein sequence: CASSGIVRSSGNTIYF.

V usage is TRBV28 and J usage is TRBJ2-1, with 8 bases aligning to TRBD2. Germline-derived CDR1 and CDR2 are MDHEN and SYDVKM. Trimming cost V 2 bases and J 8 bases; bases outside gene matches: 11. The CDR3 covers 16 residues. The CDR3 coding sequence is TGTGCCAGCAGTTTAGGGGCGGGAGGAGTACGGGATGAGCAGTTCTTC. Protein: CASSLGAGGVRDEQFF.

This clone was recorded at least ten times. The junction and the germline gene differ at one end; a read error may be behind it. J is TRBJ2-2 and V is TRBV30; D uncertain. The CDR3 is made up of 13 amino acids. Germline CDR1 is GTSNPN and CDR2 is SVGIG (reference sequence). This CDR3 reads CAWKRQNPGELFF. The CDR3 nucleotides read TGTGCCTGGAAAAGGCAGAACCCCGGGGAGCTGTTTTTT.

The V and J genes are TRBV11-2 and TRBJ1-5; D call uncertain. Germline lookup yields CDR1 SGHAT and CDR2 FQNNGV. The V end was cut by 0 bases, the J end by 1 base, with 13 bases between. This CDR3 region has 17 residues. The CDR3 region is CASSLDSGVGSNQPQHF. The DNA for the CDR3 is TGTGCCAGCAGCTTAGATAGCGGGGTTGGAAGCAATCAGCCCCAGCATTTT.

This chain connects TRBV7-9 to TRBJ2-7; D unresolved. This CDR3 comprises 13 residues. Germline V gene lookup returns CDR1 SEHNR and CDR2 FQNEAQ (reference sequence). V gave up 1 base and J gave up 5 bases, with 9 bases separating them. The DNA for the CDR3 is TGTGCCAGCAGCTTAGTGGTCGTGGACGAGCAGTACTTC. The encoded protein is CASSLVVVDEQYF.

The chain uses TRBV5-1 and TRBJ2-7; TRBD2 matches 8 bases. Per the germline V gene, CDR1 is SGHRS and CDR2 is YFSETQ. Losses at the gene ends were 4 bases for V and 2 bases for J; bases not matched to a gene: 5. The CDR3 totals 14 residues. The CDR3 nucleotides read TGCGCCAGCAGCAAAATAGCGGGAACCTACGAGCAGTACTTC. Residues: CASSKIAGTYEQYF. Using reference TRBV5-1 and TRBJ2-7 for the parts outside the CDR3, the full variable domain is KAGVTQTPRYLIKTRGQQVTLSCSPISGHRSVSWYQQTPGQGLQFLFEYFSETQRNKGNFPGRFSGRQFSNSRSEMNVSTLELGDSALYLCASSKIAGTYEQYFGPGTRLTVT.

The V gene is TRBV2, the J gene TRBJ2-6; TRBD1 is a possible D gene (6 bases). The CDR3 consists of 15 residues. Germline CDR1 SNHLY, CDR2 FYNNEI. Between the trimmed V and J ends, which lost 6 bases and 4 bases, there was a span of 13 bases. Here the CDR3 reads CASSHRGTGANVLTF. CDR3 nucleotides: TGTGCCAGCAGCCATAGGGGGACGGGGGCCAACGTCCTGACTTTC. Drawing the rest from reference TRBV2 and TRBJ2-6, the complete variable domain is EPEVTQTPSHQVTQMGQEVILRCVPISNHLYFYWYRQILGQKVEFLVSFYNNEISEKSEIFDDQFSVERPDGSNFTLKIRSTKLEDSAMYFCASSHRGTGANVLTFGAGSRLTVL.

The chain joins TRBV7-2 to TRBJ2-5; D remains ambiguous. This CDR3 spans 13 amino acids. Germline CDR1 and CDR2: SGHTA and FQGNSA. Trimming removed 4 bases at V and 4 bases at J, with 10 bases between. CDR3 amino acids: CASSSGRRETQYF. In nucleotides, the CDR3 is TGTGCCAGCAGCTCCGGACGGCGAGAGACCCAGTACTTC. Full variable domain (rest looked up from reference TRBV7-2 and TRBJ2-5): GAGVSQSPSNKVTEKGKDVELRCDPISGHTALYWYRQSLGQGLEFLIYFQGNSAPDKSGLPSDRFSAERTGGSVSTLTIQRTQQEDSAVYLCASSSGRRETQYFGPGTRLLVL.

The chain carries TRBV2 and TRBJ1-5; 9 nucleotides agree with TRBD1. The CDR3 spans 15 residues. The V and J ends lost 4 bases and 5 bases, in that order; junction bases with no gene match: 6. CDR1 and CDR2 (germline): SNHLY, FYNNEI. The CDR3 region has the DNA TGTGCCAGCAGTGCCTCGGGACAGGGCTATCAGCCCCAGCATTTT. Protein sequence: CASSASGQGYQPQHF.

J is TRBJ2-7 and V is TRBV5-1, with 11 bases lining up with TRBD1. CDR3 length: 15 residues. The junction had 8 bases not matched to a gene; V was cut back by 4 bases and J by 5 bases. Germline V CDR1 and CDR2: SGHRS, YFSETQ. CDR3 region: CASSVTGTGGDEQYF. The CDR3 DNA reads TGCGCCAGCAGCGTGACCGGGACAGGGGGGGACGAGCAGTACTTC.

This clone appeared a few times. The rearrangement links TRBV28 to TRBJ1-2; D possibly corresponds to TRBD1 (6 bases). CDR3 length: 13 amino acids. V was pared by 10 bases and J by 6 bases, with 18 bases between. Germline values: CDR1 MDHEN, CDR2 SYDVKM. This CDR3 reads CATFQTGFDGYTF. The CDR3 region has the DNA TGTGCCACCTTTCAAACAGGGTTCGATGGCTACACCTTC.

V gene TRBV7-8 combines with J gene TRBJ2-3; the D gene is possibly TRBD1 (6 bases). The CDR3 loop spans 14 amino acids. Germline V gives CDR1 SGHVS, CDR2 FQNEAQ. The germline V and J ends were trimmed by 5 bases and 6 bases, with 15 bases remaining between them. The CDR3 DNA is TGTGCCAGCAGCCGAGGGGGAGCAGGGGATACGCAGTATTTT. This gives the protein CASSRGGAGDTQYF.

This clone came up once. The V call is TRBV21-1, the J call TRBJ1-5. TRBV21-1 is noted as a pseudogene. The CDR3 contains 13 residues. CDR3 coding DNA: TGTGCCACCCCCCCCCTCTTAAATCAGCCCCAGCATTTT. Translation: CATPPLLNQPQHF.

The chain combines TRBV6-5 with TRBJ2-1; 11 positions match TRBD2. CDR1 and CDR2 (germline): MNHEY, SVGAGI. With 5 bases clipped from V and 15 bases from J, the junction kept 6 bases outside the gene matches. This CDR3 comprises 12 residues. The CDR3 bases are TGTGCCAGCAGTCGACTAGCGGGGAGTACGTTCTTC. Translating gives CASSRLAGSTFF.

V is TRBV20-1 and J is TRBJ2-7; the D gene is possibly TRBD2 (5 bases). This CDR3 contains 11 residues. The V gene's germline CDR1 is DFQATT and CDR2 SNEGSKA (reference sequence). The germline V and J ends were trimmed by 5 bases and 2 bases, with 7 bases remaining between them. DNA of the CDR3: TGCAGTGCTCCGGGAACCTACGAGCAGTACTTC. Its protein is CSAPGTYEQYF.

The V call is TRBV5-1, the J call TRBJ2-3, with D unresolved. The germline V and J ends were trimmed by 4 bases and 5 bases, with 5 bases remaining between them. The CDR3 is 11 residues long. Germline V gene sequence: CDR1 SGHRS, CDR2 YFSETQ. The CDR3 spells CASSQRDTQYF. CDR3 DNA sequence: TGCGCCAGCAGCCAGCGAGATACGCAGTATTTT.

This sequence joins TRBV7-9 and TRBJ1-1; the D gene is possibly TRBD1 (6 bases). The germline V and J ends were trimmed by 5 bases and 5 bases, with 15 bases remaining between them. Germline CDR1 SEHNR, CDR2 FQNEAQ (reference sequence). The CDR3 is 14 amino acids. The CDR3 loop reads CASSLTGIETEAFF. The CDR3 DNA sequence: TGTGCCAGCAGCCTAACAGGGATTGAGACTGAAGCTTTCTTT. Using reference TRBV7-9 and TRBJ1-1 for the parts outside the CDR3, the full variable domain is DTGVSQNPRHKITKRGQNVTFRCDPISEHNRLYWYRQTLGQGPEFLTYFQNEAQLEKSRLLSDRFSAERPKGSFSTLEIQRTEQGDSAMYLCASSLTGIETEAFFGQGTRLTVV.

The chain carries TRBV5-6 and TRBJ2-6; D remains unclear. The V end was cut by 2 bases, the J end by 0 bases, with 9 bases between. This CDR3 comprises 16 residues. The V gene's germline CDR1 is SGHDT and CDR2 YYEEEE. In nucleotides, the CDR3 is TGTGCCAGCAGCTTATACGGTGGCTCTGGGGCCAACGTCCTGACTTTC. Encoded protein: CASSLYGGSGANVLTF.

The CDR3 region is CASSLPPAGEQFF. CDR3 in DNA: TGTGCCAGCAGCTTACCCCCCGCGGGGGAGCAGTTCTTC. The chain is built from TRBV7-3 and TRBJ2-1; possible D gene TRBD2, 6 bases. This CDR3 has 13 residues. Trimming took off 2 bases at V and 10 bases at J, with 12 bases between the two ends. CDR1 is SGHTA, CDR2 FQGTGA, per germline.

This clone occurred once. The CDR3 coding sequence is TGTGCCAGCAGTGATCGGGGTTCACCCCTCCACTTT. Translated, it gives CASSDRGSPLHF. The rearrangement joins TRBV2 to TRBJ1-6; no reliable D call. This CDR3 spans 12 amino acids. V shed 3 bases and J shed 9 bases, with 6 bases lying between them. In germline, CDR1 is SNHLY, CDR2 FYNNEI.

The chain recombines TRBV27 with TRBJ2-4; D ambiguous. V dropped 5 bases and J dropped 1 base, with 12 bases sitting between them. Germline lookup yields CDR1 MNHEY and CDR2 SMNVEV (reference sequence). CDR3 size: 15 residues. The CDR3 loop reads CASSSRGRAKNIQYF. In DNA form, the CDR3 reads TGTGCCAGCAGTAGTCGTGGCAGGGCCAAAAACATTCAGTACTTC.

The rearrangement links TRBV28 to TRBJ2-7, with 9 bases that match TRBD1. V lost 10 bases and J lost 2; bases outside the gene matches: 12. The CDR3 spans 15 residues. In germline, CDR1 is MDHEN, CDR2 SYDVKM. The CDR3 reads CATTYGTGRAYEQYF. The CDR3 nucleotides read TGTGCCACCACGTATGGGACAGGGAGGGCCTACGAGCAGTACTTC.

The chain has TRBV6-1 and TRBJ2-7; 9 bases are a match to TRBD1. V shed 3 bases and J 3 bases; nucleotides not matched to a gene: 12. The CDR3 runs to 17 residues. Germline values: CDR1 MNHNS, CDR2 SASEGT. In DNA, the CDR3 is TGTGCCAGCAGTGATGGGACAGGGAGTGGTTGGGGCTACGAGCAGTACTTC. Protein sequence: CASSDGTGSGWGYEQYF.

V gene TRBV5-4 combines with J gene TRBJ2-1, with 7 bases identical to TRBD1. V lost 6 bases and J lost 2; bases outside the gene matches: 5. CDR3 length equals 14 residues. Germline CDR1 is SGHNT and CDR2 is YYREEE (reference sequence). The CDR3 DNA reads as TGTGCCAGCACCGCGACAGGGACCTACAATGAGCAGTTCTTC. Translation: CASTATGTYNEQFF.

The chain recombines TRBV4-1 with TRBJ1-1, with TRBD1 as a possible D gene (5 bases). V shed 3 bases and J shed 1 base, with 15 bases lying between them. CDR3 length equals 16 residues. Germline V gene lookup returns CDR1 MGHRA and CDR2 YSYEKL. In DNA form, the CDR3 reads TGCGCCAGCAGCCATATAAGCAGGGTTTCGAACACTGAAGCTTTCTTT. Its translation is CASSHISRVSNTEAFF.